This paragraph covers one T cell receptor beta chain sequence. The data derive from a study of blood T cell repertoires in COVID-19. Across the study: The United States, Italy and Spain supplied acute and convalescent COVID-19 samples. Sample material is recorded as cDNA or gDNA derived from T cells, B-cell-depleted T cells, or PBMCs.

CDR1 MGHRA and CDR2 YSYEKL come from the germline V gene. Deletions cut 4 bases from V and 0 bases from J, with 14 bases between. This CDR3 has 16 residues. Per the authors' pipeline: Cell counts per sample came from amplifying reference gene primers. The data were produced by immunoSEQ multiplex PCR, yet TCRdb's version contains in-frame clones alone and is incomplete. V and J calls plus clone size are reproduced from that table; the DNA served to infer D and trimming. The sample carries some 110,000 clones, more than 75% recorded once. The material sequenced was peripheral blood. The receptor comes from a man in his sixties or seventies with acute or convalescent COVID-19. The rearrangement uses TRBV4-1 and TRBJ2-3; D is possibly TRBD1 (6 bases). CDR3 nucleotides: TGCGCCAGCAGCCGAGAGTGGGACACGAGCACAGATACGCAGTATTTT. Translation: CASSREWDTSTDTQYF.